What follows is one TCR beta chain and its context. The data were produced by immunoSEQ multiplex PCR, yet TCRdb's version contains in-frame clones alone and is incomplete. The table lists 60,000 to 80,000 clones, 86% of them singletons, with roughly 8.2% in the top ten. The data originate from a study of OX40 agonist ivuxolimab in advanced cancers. This TCR was recovered from an adult with an advanced solid tumor such as melanoma, head and neck, liver or kidney cancer. The starting material was CD4+ or CD8+ T cells sorted from blood, obtained in a trial of the OX40 agonist ivuxolimab.

The CDR3 DNA follows: TGTGCCAGCAGAGGGGAGAGTGAAAAACTGTTTTTT. Protein sequence: CASRGESEKLFF. The chain couples TRBV6-5 to TRBJ1-4; maybe TRBD1 (5 bases). This CDR3 is built from 12 residues. Germline V gene data show CDR1 as MNHEY and CDR2 as SVGAGI. Between the trimmed V and J ends, which lost 6 bases and 7 bases, there was a span of 9 bases.